A selection of T cell receptor beta chains follows, all from one sample in a study of beta chain features in type 1 diabetes. Sequenced by immunoSEQ multiplex PCR; TCRdb stores in-frame clones only, minus some. The data show roughly 53,000 clones, less than 55% seen once. The sequenced sample consisted of Tregs from blood. These TCRs come from a man aged 25 to 40 with type 1 diabetes. Both conserved end residues are part of each CDR3. A D gene is named only where the DNA matches it firmly. Rows give clone size only sometimes, using once, few, many, or a class for an expanded clone.

v_gene: TRBV6-1; d_gene: TRBD2; j_gene: TRBJ2-7; abundance: .; CDR3nt: TGTGCCAGCAGTACCCGACTAGCGGACTCCTACGAGCAGTACTTC; CDR3aa: CASSTRLADSYEQYF
v_gene: TRBV7-8; d_gene: TRBD2; j_gene: TRBJ2-1; abundance: .; CDR3nt: TGTGCCAGCAGCTTACCGGCTAGCGGGAGGCGTTATGAGCAGTTCTTC; CDR3aa: CASSLPASGRRYEQFF
v_gene: TRBV27; d_gene: TRBD1; j_gene: TRBJ2-7; abundance: .; CDR3nt: TGTGCCAGCAAAGAGGGACAGGGCTACGAGCAGTACTTC; CDR3aa: CASKEGQGYEQYF
v_gene: TRBV27; d_gene: TRBD2; j_gene: TRBJ2-2; abundance: few; CDR3nt: TGTGCCAGCAGTTTAGCGTCCCTAGCGGGGGGTACCGGGGAGCTGTTTTTT; CDR3aa: CASSLASLAGGTGELFF
v_gene: TRBV5-1; d_gene: .; j_gene: TRBJ2-7; abundance: .; CDR3nt: TGCGCCAGCAGCTTGGGTGGAGGACAGTCCTACGAGCAGTACTTC; CDR3aa: CASSLGGGQSYEQYF
v_gene: TRBV29-1; d_gene: TRBD1; j_gene: TRBJ2-2; abundance: few; CDR3nt: TGCAGCGTTGGGAGGACAGGGAACACCGGGGAGCTGTTTTTT; CDR3aa: CSVGRTGNTGELFF
v_gene: TRBV7-2; d_gene: TRBD1; j_gene: TRBJ2-5; abundance: .; CDR3nt: TGTGCCAGCAGCATACAGGGGGGCTTCCAAGAGACCCAGTACTTC; CDR3aa: CASSIQGGFQETQYF
v_gene: TRBV28; d_gene: .; j_gene: TRBJ1-3; abundance: many; CDR3nt: TGTGCCAGCAGTTTAATCAGTGCGAGGTCTGGAAACACCATATATTTT; CDR3aa: CASSLISARSGNTIYF
v_gene: TRBV7-8; d_gene: TRBD2; j_gene: TRBJ2-3; abundance: few; CDR3nt: TGTGCCAGCAGCCCCGACGGGAGGTTAGGAGATACGCAGTATTTT; CDR3aa: CASSPDGRLGDTQYF
v_gene: TRBV4-1; d_gene: TRBD2; j_gene: TRBJ2-7; abundance: .; CDR3nt: TGCGCCAGCAGCCAGGCCCCCACTAGCGGGTTGAGCTACGAGCAGTACTTC; CDR3aa: CASSQAPTSGLSYEQYF
v_gene: TRBV7-3; d_gene: .; j_gene: TRBJ2-7; abundance: .; CDR3nt: TGTGCCAGCAGCCACGGGTCCTACGAGCAGTACTTC; CDR3aa: CASSHGSYEQYF
v_gene: TRBV7-9; d_gene: TRBD1; j_gene: TRBJ1-1; abundance: .; CDR3nt: TGTGCCAGCAGCTCACTTTCCTGGACAGGGGTGAACACTGAAGCTTTCTTT; CDR3aa: CASSSLSWTGVNTEAFF
v_gene: TRBV6-1; d_gene: TRBD1; j_gene: TRBJ2-2; abundance: few; CDR3nt: TGTGCCAGCGTCGGACAGGGGAGGTCCGGGGAGCTGTTTTTT; CDR3aa: CASVGQGRSGELFF
v_gene: TRBV2; d_gene: TRBD1; j_gene: TRBJ2-5; abundance: .; CDR3nt: TGTGCCAGCGGGACAGGGGTGGAAGAGACCCAGTACTTC; CDR3aa: CASGTGVEETQYF
v_gene: TRBV18; d_gene: .; j_gene: TRBJ2-2; abundance: few; CDR3nt: TGTGCCAGCTCACCACTAAGGGAGGCCGGGGAGCTGTTTTTT; CDR3aa: CASSPLREAGELFF
v_gene: TRBV5-1; d_gene: .; j_gene: TRBJ2-1; abundance: few; CDR3nt: TGCGCCAGCAGCTTACTAGAGGGAAATGAGCAGTTCTTC; CDR3aa: CASSLLEGNEQFF
v_gene: TRBV7-9; d_gene: .; j_gene: TRBJ2-2; abundance: few; CDR3nt: TGTGCCAGCAGCTTCCCCGGGAGTTTAGACACCGGGGAGCTGTTTTTT; CDR3aa: CASSFPGSLDTGELFF